Below are 10 T cell receptor beta chains sequenced from a single sample in a study of cytomegalovirus exposure and HLA in healthy donors (dated by TCRdb to the late 2010s). Receptor amplification or capture employed the immunoSEQ multiplex PCR assay. The multiplex PCR relied on a mix of 60 forward primers for TCR Vbeta segments and 13 reverse primers for TCR Jbeta segments. This immuneACCESS table, as held by TCRdb, lists in-frame sequences with V and J called but not all clones. Of the missing ones, under half trace to an unresolved V gene in checked studies; the others have no known cause. The sample table records 120,000 to 150,000 clones. Together, the top ten hold approximately 1.5% of the sample. Sequenced sample: PBMCs. These receptor sequences come from a woman aged 50 to 60 in good health and CMV-seronegative.

The chain has TRBV30 and TRBJ1-4; no clear D. Looked up from germline, CDR1 is GTSNPN and CDR2 is SVGIG (reference sequence). The CDR3 length is 14 residues. Trimming cost V 0 bases and J 0 bases, with 5 bases left between them. CDR3: CAWSVETTNEKLFF. The CDR3 DNA follows: TGTGCCTGGAGTGTTGAGACAACTAATGAAAAACTGTTTTTT. Using reference TRBV30 and TRBJ1-4 for the parts outside the CDR3, the full variable domain is SQTIHQWPATLVQPVGSPLSLECTVEGTSNPNLYWYRQAAGRGLQLLFYSVGIGQISSEVPQNLSASRPQDRQFILSSKKLLLSDSGFYLCAWSVETTNEKLFFGSGTQLSVL.

The J gene is TRBJ2-7, the V gene TRBV10-3; D may be TRBD1 (6 bases). The CDR3 length is 15 residues. V lost 11 bases to trimming and J lost 7 bases, with 27 bases between them. Germline-derived CDR1 and CDR2 are ENHRY and SYGVKD. CDR3 protein: CAVLTFRGQAREQYF. The CDR3 coding sequence is TGTGCCGTCCTCACCTTCAGGGGTCAAGCGAGAGAGCAGTACTTC.

The chain couples TRBV11-3 to TRBJ2-2; maybe TRBD2 (6 bases). Per germline, CDR1 SGHNT and CDR2 YENEEA. With 2 bases removed from V and 5 bases from J, the gap between germline ends came to 12 bases. The CDR3 spans 15 residues. The CDR3 protein is CASSLTGSLTGELFF. The CDR3 DNA follows: TGTGCCAGCAGCTTAACCGGGAGTCTTACCGGGGAGCTGTTTTTT.

This rearrangement joins TRBV11-2 to TRBJ2-4, with D tentatively TRBD2 (6 bases). There are 15 residues in the CDR3. Germline values: CDR1 SGHAT, CDR2 FQNNGV. Trimming pared 5 bases from V and 1 base from J, leaving 12 bases between. The DNA of the CDR3 is TGTGCCAGCAGCGGGGGGATAAGGGCCAAAAACATTCAGTACTTC. It translates to CASSGGIRAKNIQYF.

V usage is TRBV9 and J usage is TRBJ2-7; possible D gene TRBD2, 6 bases. Germline-derived CDR1 and CDR2 are SGDLS and YYNGEE. Trimming pared 0 bases from V and 6 bases from J, leaving 10 bases between. The CDR3 consists of 13 residues. CDR3 amino acids: CASSVADYSEQYF. For the CDR3, the DNA is TGTGCCAGCAGCGTAGCGGACTACAGCGAGCAGTACTTC.

This chain links TRBV7-2 with TRBJ2-7; 7 bases line up with TRBD1. In germline, CDR1 is SGHTA, CDR2 FQGNSA. V trimming: 0 bases; J trimming: 3 bases; junction bases outside the gene matches: 2. The CDR3 totals 14 residues. CDR3 in amino acids: CASSLATGIYEQYF. The CDR3 bases are TGTGCCAGCAGCTTAGCGACAGGGATCTACGAGCAGTACTTC. Drawing the rest from reference TRBV7-2 and TRBJ2-7, the complete variable domain is GAGVSQSPSNKVTEKGKDVELRCDPISGHTALYWYRQSLGQGLEFLIYFQGNSAPDKSGLPSDRFSAERTGGSVSTLTIQRTQQEDSAVYLCASSLATGIYEQYFGPGTRLTVT.

The CDR3 bases are TGTGCCAGCAGCTTGGGACTTGGGGAGGGGCAAGAGACCCAGTACTTC. This encodes CASSLGLGEGQETQYF. J is TRBJ2-5 and V is TRBV5-6; 7 bases fit TRBD2. CDR1 SGHDT and CDR2 YYEEEE come from the germline V gene. J gave up 2 bases and V 0 bases, and 7 bases lay outside the gene matches. The CDR3 consists of 16 residues.

The rearrangement links TRBV19 to TRBJ2-7; the D gene is possibly TRBD1 (5 bases). The CDR3 consists of 11 residues. Germline V gives CDR1 LNHDA, CDR2 SQIVND (reference sequence). V was pared by 8 bases and J by 1 base, with 6 bases between. CDR3 sequence: CASSGSYEQYF. CDR3 nucleotide sequence: TGTGCCAGTTCAGGGTCCTACGAGCAGTACTTC. Variable domain in full (rest from reference TRBV19 and TRBJ2-7): DGGITQSPKYLFRKEGQNVTLSCEQNLNHDAMYWYRQDPGQGLRLIYYSQIVNDFQKGDIAEGYSVSREKKESFPLTVTSAQKNPTAFYLCASSGSYEQYFGPGTRLTVT.

V gene TRBV28 combines with J gene TRBJ2-2; 9 bases are shared with TRBD2. The CDR3 loop spans 14 amino acids. In germline, CDR1 is MDHEN, CDR2 SYDVKM. Trimming at V came to 7 bases and at J to 5 bases, leaving 5 bases not matched to a gene. The CDR3 protein is CASTRTSDTGELFF. CDR3 nucleotides: TGTGCCAGCACGAGGACTAGCGATACCGGGGAGCTGTTTTTT.

This chain links TRBV6-1 with TRBJ1-5; D remains unclear. V was shortened by 3 bases and J by 0 bases, with 15 bases between the two germline ends. Germline V gene sequence: CDR1 MNHNS, CDR2 SASEGT. The CDR3 length is 17 residues. This CDR3 reads CASSEYMWAISNQPQHF. CDR3 nucleotide sequence: TGTGCCAGCAGTGAGTATATGTGGGCTATTAGCAATCAGCCCCAGCATTTT.